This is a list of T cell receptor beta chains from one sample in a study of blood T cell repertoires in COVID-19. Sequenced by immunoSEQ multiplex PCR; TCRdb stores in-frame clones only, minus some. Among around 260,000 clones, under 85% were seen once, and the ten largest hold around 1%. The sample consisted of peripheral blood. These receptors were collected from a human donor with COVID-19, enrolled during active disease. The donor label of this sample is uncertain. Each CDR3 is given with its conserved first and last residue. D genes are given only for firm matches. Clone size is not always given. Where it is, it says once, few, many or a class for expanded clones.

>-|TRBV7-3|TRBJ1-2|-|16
CASSIRWSGDRDGYTF
TGTGCCAGCAGCATAAGGTGGTCAGGGGATAGAGATGGCTACACCTTC
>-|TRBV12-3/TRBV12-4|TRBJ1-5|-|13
CASTQRSNQPQHF
TGTGCCAGCACCCAGAGGAGCAATCAGCCCCAGCATTTT
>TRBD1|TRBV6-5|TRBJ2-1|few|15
CASISDRGLYNEQFF
TGTGCCAGCATCTCGGACAGGGGGCTCTACAATGAGCAGTTCTTC
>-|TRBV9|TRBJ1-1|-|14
CASRRVGVETEAFF
TGTGCCAGCCGCAGAGTCGGGGTTGAGACTGAAGCTTTCTTT
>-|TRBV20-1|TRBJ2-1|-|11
CSASRSNEQFF
TGCAGTGCTAGCCGGAGCAATGAGCAGTTCTTC
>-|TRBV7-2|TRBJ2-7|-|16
CASSSQGYDSSYEQYF
TGTGCCAGCAGCTCCCAAGGGTATGACAGTTCCTACGAGCAGTACTTC
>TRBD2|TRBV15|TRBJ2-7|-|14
CATSRVPRGGEQYF
TGTGCCACCAGCAGGGTGCCTAGGGGAGGGGAGCAGTACTTC
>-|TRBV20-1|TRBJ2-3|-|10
CSASLGTQYF
TGCAGTGCTAGTCTCGGTACGCAGTATTTT
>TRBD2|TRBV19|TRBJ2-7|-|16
CASSLQTSGTPYEQYF
TGTGCCAGTAGTCTCCAAACTAGCGGGACCCCCTACGAGCAGTACTTC
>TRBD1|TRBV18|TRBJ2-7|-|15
CASSPGQGASYEQYF
TGTGCCAGCTCACCGGGACAGGGGGCAAGCTACGAGCAGTACTTC
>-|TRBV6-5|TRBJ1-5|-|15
CASSYSSNSNQPQHF
TGTGCCAGCAGTTACTCGAGTAATAGCAATCAGCCCCAGCATTTT
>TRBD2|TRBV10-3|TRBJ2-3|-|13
CATERESGDTQYF
TGTGCCACCGAGCGGGAGAGTGGAGATACGCAGTATTTT
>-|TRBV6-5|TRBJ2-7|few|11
CASSSYVEQYF
TGTGCCAGCAGTAGCTATGTCGAGCAGTACTTC
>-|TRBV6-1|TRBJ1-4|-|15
CASSDAGNYNEKLFF
TGTGCCAGCAGTGACGCGGGGAACTATAATGAAAAACTGTTTTTT
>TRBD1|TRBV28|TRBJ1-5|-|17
CASSSNAGTGGDQPQHF
TGTGCCAGCAGCTCTAACGCTGGGACAGGGGGTGATCAGCCCCAGCATTTT
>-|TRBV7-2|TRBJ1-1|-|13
CASSSQRDTEAFF
TGTGCCAGCAGCTCCCAGAGGGACACTGAAGCTTTCTTT
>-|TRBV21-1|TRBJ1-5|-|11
CASSPRQPQHF
TGTGCCAGCAGCCCTCGTCAGCCCCAGCATTTT
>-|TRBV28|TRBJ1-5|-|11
CASSSDQPQHF
TGTGCCAGCAGTTCTGATCAGCCCCAGCATTTT
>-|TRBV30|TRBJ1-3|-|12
CAWTLSGNTIYF
TGTGCCTGGACCCTCTCTGGAAACACCATATATTTT
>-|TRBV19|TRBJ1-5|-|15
CASSKGSGGNQPQHF
TGTGCCAGTAGTAAAGGGTCGGGGGGCAATCAGCCCCAGCATTTT
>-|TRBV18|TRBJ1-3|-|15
CASSRDTDSGNTIYF
TGTGCCAGCTCACGGGACACTGACTCTGGAAACACCATATATTTT
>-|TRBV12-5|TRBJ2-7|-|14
CASGLVQGSHEQYF
TGTGCTAGTGGTTTGGTCCAGGGGAGCCACGAGCAGTACTTC
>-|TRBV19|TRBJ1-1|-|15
CASSSIDRLNTEAFF
TGTGCCAGTAGTTCCATAGACAGGTTGAACACTGAAGCTTTCTTT
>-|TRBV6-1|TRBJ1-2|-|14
CASSEGGRNYGYTF
TGTGCCAGCAGTGAGGGGGGTCGGAACTATGGCTACACCTTC
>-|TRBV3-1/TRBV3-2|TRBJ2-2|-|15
CASSPPTRNTGELFF
TGTGCCAGCAGCCCGCCGACTCGAAACACCGGGGAGCTGTTTTTT
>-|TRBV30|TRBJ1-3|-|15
CAWSRGTLGGNTIYF
TGTGCCTGGAGTCGGGGGACGCTTGGTGGAAACACCATATATTTT
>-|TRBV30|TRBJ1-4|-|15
CAWSVRSGFDEKLFF
TGTGCCTGGAGTGTAAGGTCGGGGTTTGATGAAAAACTGTTTTTT
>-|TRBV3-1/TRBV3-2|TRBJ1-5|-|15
CASSPGVGSNQPQHF
TGTGCCAGCAGCCCGGGAGTCGGAAGCAATCAGCCCCAGCATTTT
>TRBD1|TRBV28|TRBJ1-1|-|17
CASSLVLWGQDHTEAFF
TGTGCCAGCAGTCTAGTTCTGTGGGGACAGGACCACACTGAAGCTTTCTTT
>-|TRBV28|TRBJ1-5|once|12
CASSSRNQPQHF
TGTGCCAGCAGTTCGCGTAATCAGCCCCAGCATTTT
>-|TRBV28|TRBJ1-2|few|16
CASSDLRSGMWYGYTF
TGTGCCAGCAGTGACCTCCGGTCAGGGATGTGGTATGGCTACACCTTC
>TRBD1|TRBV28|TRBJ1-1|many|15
CASSLPSDRANQAFF
TGTGCCAGCAGTTTACCCTCCGACAGGGCCAACCAAGCTTTCTTT
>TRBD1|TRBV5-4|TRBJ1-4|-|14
CASSQDRASEKLFF
TGTGCCAGCAGCCAGGACAGGGCGAGTGAAAAACTGTTTTTT
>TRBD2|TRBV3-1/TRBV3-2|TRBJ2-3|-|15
CATTRTSARTDTQYF
TGTGCCACCACCCGGACTAGCGCCCGCACAGATACGCAGTATTTT
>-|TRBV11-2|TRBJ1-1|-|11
CASSNDRSAFF
TGTGCCAGCAGCAACGACAGATCAGCTTTCTTT
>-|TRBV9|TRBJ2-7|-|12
CASSPGSYEQYF
TGTGCCAGCAGCCCCGGGAGCTACGAGCAGTACTTC
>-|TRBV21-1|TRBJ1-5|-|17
CANRRGPIPYSNQPQHF
TGTGCCAACAGGAGGGGGCCAATCCCCTATAGCAATCAGCCCCAGCATTTT
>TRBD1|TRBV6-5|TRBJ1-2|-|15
CASRGTGGTFYGYTF
TGTGCCAGCAGGGGGACAGGGGGAACTTTCTATGGCTACACCTTC
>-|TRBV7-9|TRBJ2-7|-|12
CASSLEQGEQYF
TGTGCCAGCAGCTTAGAGCAGGGGGAGCAGTACTTC
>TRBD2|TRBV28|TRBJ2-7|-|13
CASSPAGDHEQYF
TGTGCCAGCAGTCCGGCGGGGGATCACGAGCAGTACTTC
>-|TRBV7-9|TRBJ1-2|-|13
CASSLRTDYGYTF
TGTGCCAGCAGCTTAAGGACTGACTATGGCTACACCTTC
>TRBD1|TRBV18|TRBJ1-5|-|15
CASSSQGASNQPQHF
TGTGCCAGCTCGTCCCAGGGGGCGAGCAATCAGCCCCAGCATTTT
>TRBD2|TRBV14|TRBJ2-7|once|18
CASSPNTGLAGVRYEQYF
TGTGCCAGCAGCCCTAACACAGGACTAGCGGGAGTTAGGTACGAGCAGTACTTC
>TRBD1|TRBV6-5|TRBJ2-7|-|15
CASRADRGRTYEQYF
TGTGCCAGCAGGGCGGACAGGGGGCGGACCTACGAGCAGTACTTC
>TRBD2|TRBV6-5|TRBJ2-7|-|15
CASSHAGGRDYEQYF
TGTGCCAGCAGTCACGCGGGAGGCCGAGACTACGAGCAGTACTTC
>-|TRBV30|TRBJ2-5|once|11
CAWKRGETQYF
TGTGCCTGGAAAAGGGGGGAGACCCAGTACTTC
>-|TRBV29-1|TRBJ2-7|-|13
CSVDGLGSYEQYF
TGCAGCGTTGATGGGCTTGGTAGCTACGAGCAGTACTTC
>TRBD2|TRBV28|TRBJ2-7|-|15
CASSGRLAGIYEQYF
TGTGCCAGCAGTGGGCGGTTAGCGGGCATTTACGAGCAGTACTTC
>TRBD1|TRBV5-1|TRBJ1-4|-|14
CASSGDRGAEKLFF
TGCGCCAGCAGCGGGGACAGGGGGGCTGAAAAACTGTTTTTT
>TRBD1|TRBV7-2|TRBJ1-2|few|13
CASTVDRLYGYTF
TGTGCCAGCACCGTGGACAGGCTCTATGGCTACACCTTC
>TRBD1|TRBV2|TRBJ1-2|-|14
CASSETGGNYGYTF
TGTGCCAGCAGTGAGACAGGGGGGAACTATGGCTACACCTTC
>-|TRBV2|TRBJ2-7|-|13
CASRIQQGWEQYF
TGTGCCAGCAGAATTCAACAGGGCTGGGAGCAGTACTTC
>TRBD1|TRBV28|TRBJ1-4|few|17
CASSSLGQGKINEKLFF
TGTGCCAGCAGTTCTCTGGGACAGGGGAAAATTAATGAAAAACTGTTTTTT
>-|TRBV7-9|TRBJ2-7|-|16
CASSPTPPGRYYEQYF
TGTGCCAGCAGCCCTACTCCCCCAGGCAGATACTACGAGCAGTACTTC